This T cell receptor (beta chain) was identified in a study of a mutant IDH1 vaccine in newly diagnosed glioma. Study details: First vaccine doses came 4-6 weeks after radiotherapy alone, or with temozolomide cycles. Previous treatment comprised radiotherapy, temozolomide, or both, mostly both.

The repertoire was sequenced with immunoSEQ multiplex PCR; TCRdb's copy has only in-frame clones and lacks some. The sample consists of tens of thousands of clones, more than 85% of them appearing once. Broader study findings: Vaccination induced immune responses in about 93% of patients.

As to time point: week 35, safety follow-up. Vaccinated patients received 300 ug of mutant IDH1 20-mer peptide per dose, with topical imiquimod. Eight vaccine injections were given to patients in weeks 1, 3, 5, 7, 11, 15, 19 and 23. On this clone itself: Its antigen remains unknown.

The sequence derives from a man in his thirties or forties with glioma. The material sequenced was PBMCs, taken from a glioma patient whose treatment included an IDH1 peptide vaccine.

The CDR3 DNA reads as TGCGCCAGCAGCTTGGGCCTAACCCCGGGGGAGACCCAGTACTTC. Amino acids: CASSLGLTPGETQYF. The chain recombines TRBV5-1 with TRBJ2-5; tentatively, D is TRBD2 (5 bases). CDR1 is SGHRS and CDR2 is YFSETQ in the germline V gene. The V gene lost 0 bases and the J gene lost 5 bases, with 14 bases spanning the gap. This CDR3 comprises 15 residues.